The present TCR beta chain was sequenced within a study of blood T cell repertoires in COVID-19. Study at large: There were acute and convalescent COVID-19 samples, and they came from the United States, Italy and Spain. Sources were T cells, B-cell-depleted T cells, or PBMCs; the material itself was cDNA or gDNA.

Germline CDR1 and CDR2: SGHKS and YYEKEE (reference sequence). There are 15 residues in the CDR3. The trim removed 4 bases at V and 5 bases at J, leaving 11 bases unmatched. Those enrolled in Seattle joined during active infection and were followed longitudinally afterward. Original handling: How many nucleated cells were present was estimated from reference gene primer amplification. Measured with immunoSEQ multiplex PCR; TCRdb has only the in-frame clones, and not every one. The V and J calls and the clone size are those of that table, but D and trimming were determined from the DNA. There are some 90,000 clones in the sample; around 88% occur only once, and around 16% lies in the top ten.

The receptor was derived from a woman aged 60-75 years with COVID-19, enrolled during active disease. Sequencing used peripheral blood. The genes are TRBV5-5 and TRBJ1-1; 7 bases are a match to TRBD1. The CDR3 protein is CASSVRTGSGTEAFF. The CDR3 DNA reads TGTGCCAGCAGCGTACGGACAGGATCAGGGACTGAAGCTTTCTTT.